A selection of T cell receptor beta chains follows, all from one sample in a study of blood T cell repertoires in COVID-19. Generated by immunoSEQ multiplex PCR, the TCRdb table keeps only in-frame clones and is missing some. The sample carries around 130,000 clones, about 86% recorded once. The sequenced sample consisted of PBMCs or T cells enriched from blood (not recorded which). These TCRs come from a man aged 35-49 years with acute COVID-19. Each CDR3 is given with its conserved first and last residue. Each record gives: J gene, D gene, clone size, V gene, CDR3 protein, CDR3 DNA. A D gene is named only where the DNA matches it firmly. Only part of the rows carry a size: once, few, many, or a class if the clone is expanded.

TRBJ1-5 | TRBD1 | . | TRBV10-3 | CAISGEGQLQPQHF | TGTGCCATCAGTGGCGAGGGACAGTTACAGCCCCAGCATTTT
TRBJ2-3 | TRBD2 | . | TRBV27 | CASSLGLAPPDTQYF | TGTGCCAGCAGTTTGGGACTAGCCCCCCCAGATACGCAGTATTTT
TRBJ2-1 | TRBD1 | . | TRBV3-1/TRBV3-2 | CASSQEPDRGYNEQFF | TGTGCCAGCAGCCAAGAGCCGGACAGGGGTTACAATGAGCAGTTCTTC
TRBJ2-3 | TRBD2 | . | TRBV7-9 | CASSGTSGGTDTQYF | TGTGCCAGCAGCGGTACTAGCGGGGGAACAGATACGCAGTATTTT
TRBJ1-1 | . | . | TRBV11-2 | CASSHGAGKGDTEAFF | TGTGCCAGCAGCCATGGAGCCGGGAAGGGGGACACTGAAGCTTTCTTT
TRBJ1-1 | . | . | TRBV7-9 | CASSLQQGMNTEAFF | TGTGCCAGCAGCCTACAACAGGGAATGAACACTGAAGCTTTCTTT
TRBJ1-6 | TRBD1 | . | TRBV2 | CASSPFGQGVNSPLHF | TGTGCCAGCAGTCCATTCGGACAGGGAGTTAATTCACCCCTCCACTTT
TRBJ2-5 | TRBD2 | . | TRBV6-4 | CASSELAAQETQYF | TGTGCCAGCAGTGAACTAGCGGCTCAAGAGACCCAGTACTTC
TRBJ1-2 | TRBD1 | . | TRBV5-1 | CASSPLTGGYGYTF | TGCGCCAGCAGCCCGCTTACAGGGGGCTATGGCTACACCTTC
TRBJ1-3 | . | . | TRBV7-8 | CASSEAMNTIYF | TGTGCCAGCAGCGAAGCCATGAACACCATATATTTT
TRBJ1-4 | . | . | TRBV12-3/TRBV12-4 | CASSLRSEKLFF | TGTGCCAGCAGTTTGAGGAGTGAAAAACTGTTTTTT
TRBJ1-5 | . | . | TRBV29-1 | CSVRRPGDNQPQHF | TGCAGCGTTCGACGCCCGGGGGATAATCAGCCCCAGCATTTT
TRBJ2-4 | . | . | TRBV16 | CASSQSAPAGPHF | TGTGCCAGCAGCCAATCAGCCCCTGCGGGGCCGCACTTC
TRBJ2-1 | TRBD1 | . | TRBV5-1 | CASTRGEQQGYNEQFF | TGCGCCAGCACCCGGGGAGAGCAACAGGGGTACAATGAGCAGTTCTTC
TRBJ2-4 | . | . | TRBV18 | CASSPMRGGENIQYF | TGTGCCAGCTCACCAATGAGGGGGGGCGAAAACATTCAGTACTTC
TRBJ1-6 | TRBD1 | large | TRBV2 | CASNTRDSNSPLHF | TGTGCCAGCAATACTCGGGACAGCAATTCACCCCTCCACTTT
TRBJ2-7 | . | few | TRBV12-3/TRBV12-4 | CASSLRGSDEQYF | TGTGCCAGCAGTTTGAGGGGGAGCGACGAGCAGTACTTC
TRBJ2-4 | . | . | TRBV2 | CASRRQAKNIQYF | TGTGCCAGCAGGAGGCAAGCCAAAAACATTCAGTACTTC
TRBJ1-5 | . | . | TRBV6-5 | CASSMTGGDNQPQHF | TGTGCCAGCAGTATGACAGGCGGAGACAATCAGCCCCAGCATTTT
TRBJ1-4 | TRBD1 | . | TRBV27 | CASRRTGGTNEKLFF | TGTGCCAGCAGGAGGACAGGGGGAACTAATGAAAAACTGTTTTTT
TRBJ1-5 | . | . | TRBV28 | CASSLSVNQPQHF | TGTGCCAGCAGTTTGTCAGTCAATCAGCCCCAGCATTTT
TRBJ2-2 | . | . | TRBV3-1/TRBV3-2 | CASSQGGTGTGELFF | TGTGCCAGCAGCCAAGGCGGGACGGGGACCGGGGAGCTGTTTTTT
TRBJ1-1 | . | . | TRBV5-6 | CASSLDILGGTEAFF | TGTGCCAGCAGCTTGGATATCCTAGGGGGAACTGAAGCTTTCTTT
TRBJ2-3 | TRBD2 | . | TRBV4-2 | CASSPTSGGPTDTQYF | TGTGCCAGCAGCCCTACTAGCGGGGGTCCCACAGATACGCAGTATTTT
TRBJ1-6 | . | few | TRBV9 | CASSVEGRGGNSPLHF | TGTGCCAGCAGCGTAGAGGGCAGGGGTGGCAATTCACCCCTCCACTTT
TRBJ1-1 | . | . | TRBV9 | CASSVEGRPREVNTEAFF | TGTGCCAGCAGCGTAGAGGGCCGACCGCGGGAGGTGAACACTGAAGCTTTCTTT
TRBJ1-1 | . | . | TRBV12-1 | CASSSPRVKNTEAFF | TGTGCCAGCAGCTCCCCCAGGGTCAAGAACACTGAAGCTTTCTTT
TRBJ2-3 | TRBD2 | once | TRBV19 | CASSLLSSGRTDTQYF | TGTGCCAGTAGCCTTTTGTCTAGCGGGAGAACAGATACGCAGTATTTT
TRBJ1-4 | . | . | TRBV19 | CASGGTAEKLFF | TGTGCCAGTGGGGGGACCGCTGAAAAACTGTTTTTT
TRBJ2-7 | TRBD2 | . | TRBV5-4 | CASSLVGGAGAREQYF | TGTGCCAGCAGCTTGGTGGGAGGAGCGGGGGCTCGGGAGCAGTACTTC
TRBJ2-5 | . | . | TRBV7-7 | CASSSSTVQETQYF | TGTGCTAGCAGCTCATCGACTGTCCAAGAGACCCAGTACTTC
TRBJ1-5 | . | . | TRBV6-4 | CASTTDPGGDRQPQHF | TGTGCCAGCACTACCGATCCGGGGGGGGATCGACAGCCCCAGCATTTT
TRBJ2-7 | TRBD2 | . | TRBV11-1 | CASSSAGGASYEQYF | TGTGCCAGCAGCTCCGCGGGGGGGGCCTCCTACGAGCAGTACTTC
TRBJ2-7 | . | . | TRBV6-5 | CATLRDLRSYEQYF | TGTGCCACCCTCCGGGACTTAAGGTCCTACGAGCAGTACTTC
TRBJ1-5 | . | . | TRBV18 | CASSPSWGRNQPQHF | TGTGCCAGCTCACCGTCGTGGGGGCGGAATCAGCCCCAGCATTTT
TRBJ1-1 | . | . | TRBV6-1 | CASSEIVAAWAWDTEAFF | TGTGCCAGCAGTGAAATAGTGGCAGCATGGGCCTGGGACACTGAAGCTTTCTTT
TRBJ1-1 | . | . | TRBV5-1 | CASNPGFMNTEAFF | TGCGCCAGCAACCCAGGGTTTATGAACACTGAAGCTTTCTTT